One sample yielded the 11 T cell receptor beta chains listed below, sequenced in a study of OX40 agonist ivuxolimab in advanced cancers. TCRdb's table, derived via immunoSEQ multiplex PCR, lists solely in-frame clones and lacks some. The table includes about 26,000 clones, roughly three quarters detected once. The material was CD4+ or CD8+ T cells sorted from blood, obtained in a trial of the OX40 agonist ivuxolimab. These receptors were collected from an adult with an advanced solid tumor such as melanoma, head and neck, liver or kidney cancer.

The V and J genes are TRBV21-1 and TRBJ2-1; TRBD2 was called by the table and not checked on the DNA. TRBV21-1 is assigned pseudogene status. The CDR3 has 15 residues. The CDR3 reads CASSALAGGYNEQFF. The CDR3 nucleotides read TGTGCCAGCAGTGCTCTAGCGGGGGGTTACAATGAGCAGTTCTTC.

J is TRBJ2-1 and V is TRBV6-4; D uncertain. The germline CDR1 and CDR2 sequences are MRHNA and SNTAGT. V shed 1 base and J shed 2 bases, with 12 bases lying between them. The CDR3 runs 16 residues. The DNA for the CDR3 is TGTGCCAGCAGTGACTGGGCGACCTTTACCTACAATGAGCAGTTCTTC. Translating gives CASSDWATFTYNEQFF.

This clone was observed once. The chain recombines TRBV4-3 with TRBJ2-7; 9 bases are a match to TRBD2. V shed 1 base and J 1 base; nucleotides not matched to a gene: 5. The CDR3 is 16 amino acids. CDR1 and CDR2 (germline): LGHNA, YSLEER. CDR3 loop: CASSQARAGGSYEQYF. The CDR3 DNA reads as TGCGCCAGCAGCCAAGCCCGTGCGGGGGGGTCCTACGAGCAGTACTTC.

This rearrangement joins TRBV6-5 to TRBJ2-7; TRBD1 aligns across 10 bases. The germline gives CDR1 MNHEY, CDR2 SVGAGI. The junction had 2 bases not matched to a gene; V was cut back by 1 base and J by 5 bases. CDR3 length: 14 residues. DNA for the CDR3: TGTGCCAGCAGTTACTTGACAGGGGGCGACGAGCAGTACTTC. Its protein is CASSYLTGGDEQYF.

The chain uses TRBV4-1 and TRBJ2-7, with D unresolved. Trimming shortened V by 6 bases and J by 2 bases, and 11 bases separated the two germline ends. This CDR3 spans 13 amino acids. Germline CDR1 is MGHRA and CDR2 is YSYEKL. The chain's CDR3 is CASRGPTAYEQYF. In DNA form, the CDR3 reads TGCGCCAGCAGGGGTCCGACTGCCTACGAGCAGTACTTC.

This clone came up a few times. The J gene is TRBJ1-1, the V gene TRBV4-3; unclear D gene. Germline CDR1 LGHNA, CDR2 YSLEER. The CDR3 has 14 amino acids. V was trimmed by 4 bases and J by 4 bases, leaving 13 bases between them. In nucleotides, the CDR3 is TGCGCCAGCAGCCTATTTTCTCACTCCACTGAAGCTTTCTTT. Amino acids: CASSLFSHSTEAFF.

The chain recombines TRBV5-3 with TRBJ1-3, with D perhaps matching TRBD1 (5 bases). TRBV5-3 is an ORF for which the function is uncertain. CDR3 size: 13 residues. With 8 bases removed from V and 8 bases from J, the gap between germline ends came to 17 bases. CDR3 protein: CASSPGASDTIYF. CDR3 nucleotide sequence: TGTGCCAGCAGCCCCGGGGCCTCGGACACCATATATTTT.

The CDR3 DNA follows: TGTGCCAGCAGCCCCGACCGGAGGAACGAGCAGTACTTC. This gives the protein CASSPDRRNEQYF. V gene TRBV2 combines with J gene TRBJ2-7, with D perhaps matching TRBD2 (5 bases). Trimming removed 6 bases at V and 5 bases at J, with 14 bases between. Germline CDR1 reads SNHLY; CDR2 reads FYNNEI. The CDR3 runs to 13 residues.

The chain links TRBV6-1 to TRBJ1-1; D uncertain. The CDR3 runs to 12 residues. Germline lookup yields CDR1 MNHNS and CDR2 SASEGT. Trimming left V 7 bases short and J 5 bases short, with 11 bases between. CDR3 loop: CASTEGVTEAFF. The DNA of the CDR3 is TGTGCCAGCACCGAGGGAGTTACTGAAGCTTTCTTT.

The rearrangement joins TRBV13 to TRBJ1-6, with 7 bases identical to TRBD1. From germline, CDR1 is PRHDT and CDR2 FYEKMQ (reference sequence). This CDR3 is built from 14 residues. After removal of 5 bases from V and 7 bases from J, the junction contained 5 bases not matched to a gene. Here the CDR3 DNA reads TGTGCCAGCAGCGCACAGGGGTGGAATTCACCCCTCCACTTT. Translating gives CASSAQGWNSPLHF.

V usage is TRBV9 and J usage is TRBJ2-3; D is unresolved. Germline CDR1 is SGDLS and CDR2 is YYNGEE. This CDR3 has 12 residues. V lost 3 bases to trimming and J lost 4 bases, with 6 bases between them. The CDR3 protein is CASSAPADTQYF. CDR3 nucleotide sequence: TGTGCCAGCAGCGCCCCGGCAGATACGCAGTATTTT.